This TCR beta chain was profiled in a study of OX40 agonist ivuxolimab in advanced cancers. Study-level findings and limits: In general, CD8+ T cells held more expanded clones than CD4+ did, on average.

Germline CDR1 reads MGHRA; CDR2 reads YSYEKL. Trimming cost V 0 bases and J 8 bases, with 14 bases left between them. The CDR3 length is 15 residues. Remarks on this clone: The antigen is not known.

Assay: immunoSEQ multiplex PCR; the TCRdb copy retains only in-frame clones and omits some. The sample holds approximately 99,000 clones, around 96% seen once. This rearrangement joins TRBV4-1 to TRBJ2-1; D perhaps matches TRBD2 (6 bases). The sequenced sample was CD4+ or CD8+ T cells sorted from blood, obtained in a trial of the OX40 agonist ivuxolimab. This receptor was identified in an adult with an advanced solid tumor such as melanoma, head and neck, liver or kidney cancer. The CDR3 DNA reads TGCGCCAGCAGCCAAGAAAAACGGGGGACGGATGAGCAGTTCTTC. As protein: CASSQEKRGTDEQFF.